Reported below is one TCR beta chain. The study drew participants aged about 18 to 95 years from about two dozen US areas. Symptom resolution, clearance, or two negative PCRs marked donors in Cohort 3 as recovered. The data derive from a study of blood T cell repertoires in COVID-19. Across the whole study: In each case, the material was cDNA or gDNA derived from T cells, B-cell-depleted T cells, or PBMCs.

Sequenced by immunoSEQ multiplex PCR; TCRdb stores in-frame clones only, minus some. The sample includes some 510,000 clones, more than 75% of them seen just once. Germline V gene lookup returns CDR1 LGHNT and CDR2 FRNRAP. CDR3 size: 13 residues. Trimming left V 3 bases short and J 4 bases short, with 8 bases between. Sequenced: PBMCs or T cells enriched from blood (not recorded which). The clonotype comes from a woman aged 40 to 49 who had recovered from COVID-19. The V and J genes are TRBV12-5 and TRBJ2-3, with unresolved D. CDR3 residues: CASGLGAPDTQYF. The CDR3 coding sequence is TGTGCTAGTGGTTTAGGAGCGCCAGATACGCAGTATTTT.